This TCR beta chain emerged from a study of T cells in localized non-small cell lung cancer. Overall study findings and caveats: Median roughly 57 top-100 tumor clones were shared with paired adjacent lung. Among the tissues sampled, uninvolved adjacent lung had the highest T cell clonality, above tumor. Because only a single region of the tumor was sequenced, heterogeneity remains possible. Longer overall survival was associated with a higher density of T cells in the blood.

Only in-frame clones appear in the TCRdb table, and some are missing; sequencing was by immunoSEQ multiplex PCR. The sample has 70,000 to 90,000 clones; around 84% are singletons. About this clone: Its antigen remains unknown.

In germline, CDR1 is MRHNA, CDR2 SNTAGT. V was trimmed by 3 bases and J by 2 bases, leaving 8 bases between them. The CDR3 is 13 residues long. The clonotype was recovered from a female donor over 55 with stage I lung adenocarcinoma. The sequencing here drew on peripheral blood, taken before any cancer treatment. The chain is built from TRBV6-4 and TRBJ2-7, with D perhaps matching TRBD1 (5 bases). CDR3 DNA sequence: TGTGCCAGCAGTGAAGGGGTCACCTACGAGCAGTACTTC. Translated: CASSEGVTYEQYF.